The present TCR beta chain was sequenced within a study of CD8+CD57+ T cells in acquired aplastic anemia. The patients chosen for sequencing had shown expansion of CD8+CD57+ cells (detected by flow cytometry). The CDR3 is 16 amino acids. The germline gives CDR1 SGHAT, CDR2 FQNNGV. Profiling of TCR beta VDJ combinations and CDR3 sequences used genomic DNA as template. TCRdb passed the reads through MiXCR, listing each CDR3 protein once. This sample has a few hundred thousand distinct CDR3 sequences, with around 30% found just once. Points on this clonotype: What it binds is unknown. A much larger clone lies a single base off, so this may be a read error.

Regarding the study as a whole: Patients and controls turned out to have 25 to 35 CD8+ CDR3 sequences in common.

The rearrangement links TRBV11-2 to TRBJ1-3; D may be TRBD1 (5 bases). This TCR was sampled from a human donor with aplastic anemia. The sequenced material came from sorted CD4+, CD8+, or CD8+CD57+ T cells (not recorded which) from PBMCs. Here the CDR3 reads CASSLSTGTDGNTTYF. For the CDR3, the DNA is TGTGCCAGCAGCTTATCCACTGGGACGGACGGAAACACCACATATTTT.